One T cell receptor beta chain is described in this entry. Clones were sequenced by immunoSEQ multiplex PCR, and TCRdb holds only the in-frame ones, with some missing. The repertoire holds fewer than 500,000 clones, with just over 85% as singletons. This sample is drawn from a study of blood T cell repertoires in COVID-19. Looked up from germline, CDR1 is MNHNS and CDR2 is SASEGT. The trim removed 2 bases at V and 5 bases at J, leaving 4 bases unmatched. CDR3 size: 16 residues. Material: peripheral blood. V gene TRBV6-1 combines with J gene TRBJ2-2, with TRBD1 matching over 11 bases. This TCR was recovered from a woman in her twenties or thirties with active or convalescent COVID-19. Written as DNA, the CDR3 is TGTGCCAGCAGTGAATTAGGACAGGGGGCGACCGGGGAGCTGTTTTTT. It yields the protein CASSELGQGATGELFF.